This T cell receptor beta chain was observed in a study of control samples from healthy donors and cancer patients. Trimming removed 4 bases at V and 0 bases at J, with 4 bases between. CDR3 length: 13 residues. Germline-derived CDR1 and CDR2 are KGHSH and LQKENI. Generated by immunoSEQ multiplex PCR, the TCRdb table keeps only in-frame clones and is missing some. The table includes under 150,000 clones, about 94% detected once. The chain joins TRBV18 to TRBJ1-3; D gene uncertain. The specimen was blood. This TCR derives from a man younger than 40 in good health. The CDR3 protein is CASSQDSGNTIYF. CDR3 coding DNA: TGTGCCAGCTCACAGGACTCTGGAAACACCATATATTTT.